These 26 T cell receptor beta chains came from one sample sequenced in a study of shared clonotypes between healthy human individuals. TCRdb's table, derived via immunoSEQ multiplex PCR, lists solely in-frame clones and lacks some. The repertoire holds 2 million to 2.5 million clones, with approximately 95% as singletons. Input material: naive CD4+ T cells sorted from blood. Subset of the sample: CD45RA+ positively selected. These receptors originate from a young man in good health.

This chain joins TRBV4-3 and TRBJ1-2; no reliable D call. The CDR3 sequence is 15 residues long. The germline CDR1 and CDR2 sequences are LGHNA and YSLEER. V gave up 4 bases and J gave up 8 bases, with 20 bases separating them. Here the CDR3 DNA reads TGCGCCAGCAGCCTTCGACATGCCCTTCCATCGGGCTACACCTTC. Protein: CASSLRHALPSGYTF.

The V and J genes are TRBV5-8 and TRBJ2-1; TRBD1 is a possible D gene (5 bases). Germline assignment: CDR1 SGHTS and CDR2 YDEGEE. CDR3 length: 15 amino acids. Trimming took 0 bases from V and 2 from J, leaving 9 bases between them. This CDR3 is CASSLAAGTYNEQFF. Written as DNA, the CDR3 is TGTGCCAGCAGCTTGGCGGCAGGGACCTACAATGAGCAGTTCTTC.

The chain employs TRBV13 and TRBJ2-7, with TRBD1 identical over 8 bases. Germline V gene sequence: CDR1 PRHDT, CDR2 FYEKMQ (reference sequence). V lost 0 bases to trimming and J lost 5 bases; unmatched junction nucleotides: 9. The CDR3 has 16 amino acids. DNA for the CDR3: TGTGCCAGCAGCTTAGGCCTCGACAGGGGAGCAAACGAGCAGTACTTC. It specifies CASSLGLDRGANEQYF.

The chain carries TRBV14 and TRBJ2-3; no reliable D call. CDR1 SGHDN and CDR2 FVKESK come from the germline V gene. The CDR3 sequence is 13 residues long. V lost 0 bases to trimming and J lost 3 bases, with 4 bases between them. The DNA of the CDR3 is TGTGCCAGCAGCCAAGATCAGACAGATACGCAGTATTTT. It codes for CASSQDQTDTQYF.

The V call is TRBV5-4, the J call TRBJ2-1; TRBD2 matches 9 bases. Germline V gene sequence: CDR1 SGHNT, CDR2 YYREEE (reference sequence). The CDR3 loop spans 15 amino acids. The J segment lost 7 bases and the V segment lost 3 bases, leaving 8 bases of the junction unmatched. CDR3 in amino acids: CASSWVPSGMNEQFF. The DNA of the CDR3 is TGTGCCAGCAGCTGGGTCCCTAGCGGGATGAATGAGCAGTTCTTC.

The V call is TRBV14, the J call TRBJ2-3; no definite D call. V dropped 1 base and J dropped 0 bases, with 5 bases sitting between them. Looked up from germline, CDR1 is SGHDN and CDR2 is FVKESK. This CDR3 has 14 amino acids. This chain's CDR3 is CASSQAGSTDTQYF. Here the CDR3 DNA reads TGTGCCAGCAGCCAAGCCGGAAGCACAGATACGCAGTATTTT.

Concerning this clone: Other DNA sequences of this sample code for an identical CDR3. CDR3 region: CASSLGTVNQPQHF. The CDR3 region has the DNA TGCGCCAGCAGCTTGGGGACAGTTAATCAGCCCCAGCATTTT. This rearrangement joins TRBV5-1 to TRBJ1-5, with D possibly being TRBD1 (6 bases). Trimming removed 0 bases at V and 4 bases at J, with 8 bases between. The germline V gene encodes CDR1 SGHRS and CDR2 YFSETQ. The CDR3 spans 14 residues.

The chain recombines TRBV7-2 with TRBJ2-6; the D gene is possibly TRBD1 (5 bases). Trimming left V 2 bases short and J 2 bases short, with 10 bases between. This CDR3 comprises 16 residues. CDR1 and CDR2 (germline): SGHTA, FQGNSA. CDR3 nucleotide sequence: TGTGCCAGCAGCTTAATGGGGCCTACTGGGGCCAACGTCCTGACTTTC. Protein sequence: CASSLMGPTGANVLTF.

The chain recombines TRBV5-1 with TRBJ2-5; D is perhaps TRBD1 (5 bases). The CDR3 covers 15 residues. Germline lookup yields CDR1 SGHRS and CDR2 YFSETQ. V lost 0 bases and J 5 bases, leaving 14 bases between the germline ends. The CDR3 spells CASSLGQPEWETQYF. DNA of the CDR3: TGCGCCAGCAGCTTGGGACAGCCCGAGTGGGAGACCCAGTACTTC.

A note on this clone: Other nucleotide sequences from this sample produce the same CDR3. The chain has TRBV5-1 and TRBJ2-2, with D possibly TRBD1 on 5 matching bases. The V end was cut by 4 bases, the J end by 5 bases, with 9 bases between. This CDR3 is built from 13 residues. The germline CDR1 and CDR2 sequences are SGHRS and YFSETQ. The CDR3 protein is CASSPRVTGELFF. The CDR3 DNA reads TGCGCCAGCAGCCCCAGGGTAACCGGGGAGCTGTTTTTT.

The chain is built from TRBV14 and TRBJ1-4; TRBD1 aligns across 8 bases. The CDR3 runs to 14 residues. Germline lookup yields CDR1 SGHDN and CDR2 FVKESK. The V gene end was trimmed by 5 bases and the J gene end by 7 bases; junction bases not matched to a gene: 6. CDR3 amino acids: CASSAGGNGEKLFF. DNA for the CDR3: TGTGCCAGCAGCGCAGGGGGCAACGGTGAAAAACTGTTTTTT.

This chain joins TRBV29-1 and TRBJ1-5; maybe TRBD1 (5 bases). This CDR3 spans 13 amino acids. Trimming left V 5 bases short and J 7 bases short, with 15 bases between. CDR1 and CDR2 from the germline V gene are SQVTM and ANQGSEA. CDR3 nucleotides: TGCAGCGTTCCCGGTCAGGGCGGCCAGCCCCAGCATTTT. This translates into CSVPGQGGQPQHF.

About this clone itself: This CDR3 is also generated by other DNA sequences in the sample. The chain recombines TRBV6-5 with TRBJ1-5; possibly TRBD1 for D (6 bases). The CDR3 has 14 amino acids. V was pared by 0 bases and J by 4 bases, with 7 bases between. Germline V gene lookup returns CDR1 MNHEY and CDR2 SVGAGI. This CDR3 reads CASSYSQGNQPQHF. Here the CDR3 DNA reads TGTGCCAGCAGTTACTCACAGGGTAATCAGCCCCAGCATTTT.

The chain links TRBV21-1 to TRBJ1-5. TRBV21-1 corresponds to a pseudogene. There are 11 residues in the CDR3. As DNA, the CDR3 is TGTGCCACCGTCATCAATCAGCCCCAGCATTTT. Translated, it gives CATVINQPQHF.

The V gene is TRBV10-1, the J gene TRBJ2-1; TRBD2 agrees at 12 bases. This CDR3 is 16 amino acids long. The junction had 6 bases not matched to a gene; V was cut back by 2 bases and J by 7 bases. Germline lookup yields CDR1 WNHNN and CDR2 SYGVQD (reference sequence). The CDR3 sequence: CASSESSSGRVNEQFF. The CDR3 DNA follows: TGCGCCAGCAGTGAGAGTTCTAGCGGGAGGGTAAATGAGCAGTTCTTC.

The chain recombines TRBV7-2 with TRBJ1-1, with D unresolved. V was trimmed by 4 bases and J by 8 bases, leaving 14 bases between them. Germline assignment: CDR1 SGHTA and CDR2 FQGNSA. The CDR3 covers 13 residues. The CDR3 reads CASSSWRPQEAFF. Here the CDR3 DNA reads TGTGCCAGCAGCTCTTGGCGGCCCCAAGAAGCTTTCTTT.

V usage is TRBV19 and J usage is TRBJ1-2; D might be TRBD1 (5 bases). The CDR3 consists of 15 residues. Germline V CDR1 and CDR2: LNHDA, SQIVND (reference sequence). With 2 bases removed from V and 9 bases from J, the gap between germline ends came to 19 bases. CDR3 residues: CASSITDISRFSYTF. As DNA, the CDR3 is TGTGCCAGTAGTATAACGGACATATCCCGTTTTAGCTACACCTTC.

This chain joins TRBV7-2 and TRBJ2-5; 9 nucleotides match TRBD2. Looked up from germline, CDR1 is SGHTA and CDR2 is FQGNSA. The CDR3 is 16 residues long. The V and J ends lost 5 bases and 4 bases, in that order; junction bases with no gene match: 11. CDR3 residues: CASSGDSGRRTETQYF. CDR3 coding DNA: TGTGCCAGCAGCGGGGACAGCGGGAGGAGAACAGAGACCCAGTACTTC.

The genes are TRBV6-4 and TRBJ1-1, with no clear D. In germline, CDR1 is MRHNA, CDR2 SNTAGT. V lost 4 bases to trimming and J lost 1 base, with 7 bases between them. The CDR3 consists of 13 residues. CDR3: CASSAKQNTEAFF. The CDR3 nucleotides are TGTGCCAGCAGTGCTAAACAGAACACTGAAGCTTTCTTT.

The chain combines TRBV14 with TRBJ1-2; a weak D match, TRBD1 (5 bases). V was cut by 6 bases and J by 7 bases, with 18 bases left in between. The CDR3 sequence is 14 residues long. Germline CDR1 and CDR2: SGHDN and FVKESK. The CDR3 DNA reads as TGTGCCAGCAGTCACCCTAAACAGGTTTCTGGCTACACCTTC. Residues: CASSHPKQVSGYTF.

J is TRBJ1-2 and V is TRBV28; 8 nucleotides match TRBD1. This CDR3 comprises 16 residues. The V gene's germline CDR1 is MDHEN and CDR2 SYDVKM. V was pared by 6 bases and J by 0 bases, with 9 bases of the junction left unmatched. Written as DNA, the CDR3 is TGTGCCAGCAGACGAAGAGGACAGGGCCCTAACTATGGCTACACCTTC. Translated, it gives CASRRRGQGPNYGYTF.

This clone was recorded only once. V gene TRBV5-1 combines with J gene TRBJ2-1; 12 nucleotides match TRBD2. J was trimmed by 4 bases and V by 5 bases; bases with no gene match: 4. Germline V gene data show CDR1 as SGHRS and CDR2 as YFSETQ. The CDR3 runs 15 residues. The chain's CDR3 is CASSRTSGTYNEQFF. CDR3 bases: TGCGCCAGCAGTCGGACTAGCGGGACGTACAATGAGCAGTTCTTC.

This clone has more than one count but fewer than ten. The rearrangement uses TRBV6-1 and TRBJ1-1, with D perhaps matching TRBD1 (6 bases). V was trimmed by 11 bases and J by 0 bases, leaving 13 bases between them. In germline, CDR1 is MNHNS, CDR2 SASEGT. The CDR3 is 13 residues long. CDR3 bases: TGTGCCGGGGGGGGGCAGCTGAACACTGAAGCTTTCTTT. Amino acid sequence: CAGGGQLNTEAFF.

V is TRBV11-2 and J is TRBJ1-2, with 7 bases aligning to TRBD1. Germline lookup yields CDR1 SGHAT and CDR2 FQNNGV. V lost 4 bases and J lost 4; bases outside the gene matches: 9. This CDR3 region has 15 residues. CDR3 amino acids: CASSSLRGQLYGYTF. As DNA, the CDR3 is TGTGCCAGCAGCTCCTTGCGGGGACAGCTCTATGGCTACACCTTC.

The CDR3 region has the DNA TGTGCCAGCAGTGATGGGGGCGCGGCCACAGATACGCAGTATTTT. Protein: CASSDGGAATDTQYF. The chain is built from TRBV2 and TRBJ2-3; possibly TRBD1 for D (6 bases). Trimming left V 3 bases short and J 2 bases short, with 12 bases between. Per the germline V gene, CDR1 is SNHLY and CDR2 is FYNNEI. The CDR3 has 15 residues.

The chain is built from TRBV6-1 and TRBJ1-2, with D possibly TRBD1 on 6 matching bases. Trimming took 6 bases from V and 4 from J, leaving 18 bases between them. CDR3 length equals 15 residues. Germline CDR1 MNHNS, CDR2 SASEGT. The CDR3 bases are TGTGCCAGCAGCCCGGGGGGGCGAGGAGGCTATGGCTACACCTTC. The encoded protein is CASSPGGRGGYGYTF.